This entry describes one T cell receptor beta chain. Antigen unknown. Roughly 0.45 to 1 ug RNA was reverse transcribed with random hexamers. TCRdb processed the immunoSEQ multiplex PCR reads anew with MiXCR; each CDR3 protein has one entry. The table lists some 58,000 distinct CDR3 sequences, roughly 94% of them singletons. This entry is derived from a study of CD8 T cells in Susac syndrome. Study in general: Among the sequenced Susac syndrome patients, six had active disease while 8 or 9 were in remission. Study outcomes and limitations: Susac CD8+ cells expanded clonally the most in TEMRA cells and in active patients.

The CD8+ and CD4+ T cells were negatively isolated, with the TEMRA cells enriched by FACS. V was pared by 6 bases and J by 0 bases, with 21 bases between. The CDR3 sequence is 17 residues long. Germline V lookup: CDR1 SQVTM, CDR2 ANQGSEA. This TCR was sampled from a human donor with Susac syndrome. The chain has TRBV29-1 and TRBJ1-5; the D is unclear. The sequenced sample was CD8+ T cells from PBMCs. CDR3 protein: CSVPDQAGGYSNQPQHF. The CDR3 coding sequence is TGCAGCGTCCCCGATCAGGCAGGCGGCTATAGCAATCAGCCCCAGCATTTT.